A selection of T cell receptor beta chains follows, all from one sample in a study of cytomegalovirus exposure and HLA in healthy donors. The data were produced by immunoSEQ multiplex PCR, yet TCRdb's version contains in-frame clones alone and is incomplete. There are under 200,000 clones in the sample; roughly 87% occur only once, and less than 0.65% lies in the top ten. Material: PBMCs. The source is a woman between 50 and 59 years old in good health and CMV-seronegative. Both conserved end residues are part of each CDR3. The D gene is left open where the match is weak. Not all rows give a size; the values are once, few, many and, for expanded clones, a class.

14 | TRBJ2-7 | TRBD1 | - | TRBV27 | CASSPRDRTYEQYF | TGTGCTAGCAGTCCGCGGGACAGGACCTACGAGCAGTACTTC
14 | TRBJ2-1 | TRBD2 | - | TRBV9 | CASSAGLLLDEQFF | TGTGCCAGCAGCGCGGGACTACTTTTAGATGAGCAGTTCTTC
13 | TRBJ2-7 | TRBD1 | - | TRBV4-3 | CASSQRTGNEQYF | TGCGCCAGCAGCCAACGGACAGGGAACGAGCAGTACTTC
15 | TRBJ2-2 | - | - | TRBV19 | CASTPGLAGTGELFF | TGTGCCAGTACCCCGGGACTGGCGGGCACCGGGGAGCTGTTTTTT
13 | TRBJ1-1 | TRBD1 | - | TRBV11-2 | CASSVDRADEAFF | TGTGCCAGCAGCGTTGACAGGGCGGATGAAGCTTTCTTT
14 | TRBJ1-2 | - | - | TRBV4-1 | CASSQVATRNGYTF | TGCGCCAGCAGCCAAGTAGCCACTCGGAATGGCTACACCTTC
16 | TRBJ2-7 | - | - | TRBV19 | CASSIRNTRGSFEQYF | TGTGCCAGTAGTATTCGAAACACCCGCGGGTCGTTCGAGCAGTACTTC
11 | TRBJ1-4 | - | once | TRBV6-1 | CASNDGRAQFF | TGTGCCAGCAACGATGGGAGGGCCCAGTTTTTT
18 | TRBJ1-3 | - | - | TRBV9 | CASSVSIDGVNSGNTIYF | TGTGCCAGCAGCGTTTCAATAGACGGGGTTAACTCTGGAAACACCATATATTTT
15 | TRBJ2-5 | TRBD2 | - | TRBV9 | CASSEERGGSETQYF | TGTGCCAGCAGCGAGGAGCGGGGGGGTTCAGAGACCCAGTACTTC
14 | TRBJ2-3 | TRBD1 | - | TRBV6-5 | CASSYPGQPDTQYF | TGTGCCAGCAGTTACCCGGGACAGCCTGATACGCAGTATTTT
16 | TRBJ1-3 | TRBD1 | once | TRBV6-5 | CASSYSPGGKGNTIYF | TGTGCCAGCAGTTACTCTCCAGGGGGCAAGGGAAACACCATATATTTT
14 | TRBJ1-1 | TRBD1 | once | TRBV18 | CASSPDRERAEAFF | TGTGCCAGCTCACCCGACAGGGAACGAGCTGAAGCTTTCTTT
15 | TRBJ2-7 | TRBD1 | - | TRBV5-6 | CASPRVRTGDYEQYF | TGTGCCAGCCCGAGGGTAAGGACAGGGGACTACGAGCAGTACTTC
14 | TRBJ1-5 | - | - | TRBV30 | CAWSVLNSNQPQHF | TGTGCCTGGAGTGTACTGAACAGCAATCAGCCCCAGCATTTT
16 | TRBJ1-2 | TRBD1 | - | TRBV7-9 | CASSSGTGQINYGYTF | TGTGCCAGCAGCTCAGGAACGGGACAGATTAACTATGGCTACACCTTC
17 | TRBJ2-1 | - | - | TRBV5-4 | CASSLGSADSSYNEQFF | TGTGCCAGCAGCTTGGGGTCAGCGGACAGCTCCTACAATGAGCAGTTCTTC
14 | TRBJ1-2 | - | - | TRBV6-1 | CASRQPTGSYGYTF | TGTGCCAGCAGGCAGCCAACAGGGTCCTATGGCTACACCTTC
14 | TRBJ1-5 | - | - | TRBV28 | CASSLSGSYQPQHF | TGTGCCAGCAGTTTATCCGGGTCGTATCAGCCCCAGCATTTT